This TCR beta chain was identified during a study of cytomegalovirus exposure and HLA in healthy donors. Researchers ran the PCR with 60 Vbeta and 13 Jbeta primers. Source study methods: Later, an analysis found roughly 80 million unique TCR beta chains, and around 12 million of these were shared. Only in-frame clones appear in the TCRdb table, and some are missing; sequencing was by immunoSEQ multiplex PCR. The V and J calls and clone size come from that table; D and trimming were worked out from the DNA. The profile shows around 81,000 clones, 60% to 70% of them singletons. The sample was PBMCs. The clonotype comes from a man aged 30 to 39 in good health and CMV-seropositive.

The CDR3 DNA is TGTGCCAGCAGCTTGATGGCGGGCGCTAGCACAGATACGCAGTATTTT. Amino acid sequence: CASSLMAGASTDTQYF. The chain uses TRBV11-2 and TRBJ2-3; D perhaps matches TRBD2 (5 bases). The CDR3 covers 16 residues. The V end lost 3 bases, the J end lost 0 bases, and 13 bases lay between the germline ends. Germline V gives CDR1 SGHAT, CDR2 FQNNGV.